This T cell receptor (beta chain) was identified in a study of spatial heterogeneity in lung cancer. Study-wide background: Raw reads showed each unique TCR and UMI combination turning up more than ten times on average. Findings of the study overall: Compared with follow-up, resection was when ubiquitous expanded tumor TCRs appeared in blood more.

This clonotype was recorded many times. Its antigen remains unidentified. With 5 bases removed from V and 7 bases from J, the gap between germline ends came to 18 bases. CDR3 length: 13 amino acids. The germline V gene has CDR1 DFQATT and CDR2 SNEGSKA (reference sequence). A distinct unique molecular identifier was carried by each TCR cDNA molecule. TCRdb fed the 5' RACE reads into MiXCR, producing one record per CDR3 protein. The repertoire holds more than 20,000 distinct CDR3 sequences, with around 4.5% as singletons. Sample time point: sample taken at primary tumor resection. Sequencing of whole RNA from tumor, nontumor lung or frozen PBMC involved no sorting. The cohort: over 70 early-stage, untreated non-small cell lung cancer patients.

The input for sequencing was PBMCs, taken at surgery. The rearrangement links TRBV20-1 to TRBJ2-7; TRBD2 might be the D (5 bases). The TCR was taken from a male donor with early-stage non-small cell lung cancer. CDR3 sequence (DNA): TGCAGTGCTTTTAGGACTGATACGGGGGAGCAGTACTTC. Translating gives CSAFRTDTGEQYF.